This is a list of T cell receptor beta chains from one sample in a study of CD8 T cells in ankylosing spondylitis. MiXCR was run by TCRdb on the 5' RACE reads, yielding one entry per CDR3 protein. Seen here are hundreds of thousands of distinct CDR3 sequences, 10% to 15% observed once, and the top ten hold 0.51%. Source material: blood, either unsorted or a sorted T cell fraction (not recorded which). Receptor source: a male donor with ankylosing spondylitis. Each CDR3 is given with its conserved first and last residue. The D gene is left open where the match is weak. The size entry is marked missing in some rows and otherwise reads once, few, many or a size class.

CDR3nt,CDR3aa,abundance,d_gene,j_gene,v_gene
TGCAGTGCTAGAAAGGTAGCGGGAGATGGAGATACGCAGTATTTT,CSARKVAGDGDTQYF,few,TRBD2,TRBJ2-3,TRBV20-1
TGCAGTGCTCTTATAACCCTAGCGGGAGTTGCGAATGAGCAGTTCTTC,CSALITLAGVANEQFF,few,TRBD2,TRBJ2-1,TRBV20-1
TGCAGCGTTGAGTTGACTCTTTGGGGTTATGGCTACACCTTC,CSVELTLWGYGYTF,few,NA,TRBJ1-2,TRBV29-1
TGTGCCAGCAGCCCTACCTTAACTTGGACGGCGTGGGATGGCTACACCTTC,CASSPTLTWTAWDGYTF,many,NA,TRBJ1-2,TRBV12-3/TRBV12-4
TGTGCCAGCAGTTCCGGACAGCCGGGGCACTACGAGCAGTACTTC,CASSSGQPGHYEQYF,NA,NA,TRBJ2-7,TRBV28
TGTGCCAGCACCGACTACCCTTACAATGAGCAGTTCTTC,CASTDYPYNEQFF,few,NA,TRBJ2-1,TRBV2
TGTGCCAGCAGTTTAGTCGGGGAAAATCAGCCCCAGCATTTT,CASSLVGENQPQHF,many,NA,TRBJ1-5,TRBV12-3/TRBV12-4
TGTGCCAGCAGCAAGATGGTGACTAGCGGGGGGGTTATAGATGAGCAGTTCTTC,CASSKMVTSGGVIDEQFF,NA,TRBD2,TRBJ2-1,TRBV11-1
TGCAGTGCTAGAGGCCGAAATCCCTACGAGCAGTACTTC,CSARGRNPYEQYF,few,NA,TRBJ2-7,TRBV20-1
TGTGCCATCAGTGGGTCGGGCCCCAGTCGGGGAGAGACCCAGTACTTC,CAISGSGPSRGETQYF,NA,NA,TRBJ2-5,TRBV10-3
TGTGCCAGCAGCTTAGGGGAAGAAGATGAGCAGTTCTTC,CASSLGEEDEQFF,NA,NA,TRBJ2-1,TRBV7-2
TGCGCCAGCAGCTTGGCAGTGGGTACCTACGAGCAGTACTTC,CASSLAVGTYEQYF,NA,NA,TRBJ2-7,TRBV5-1
TGTGCCAGCAGCCCGACGACCTGGGCCTACGAGCAGTACTTC,CASSPTTWAYEQYF,few,NA,TRBJ2-7,TRBV9
TGTGCTAGTGGTAAACCGACTAACTACAATGAGCAGTTCTTC,CASGKPTNYNEQFF,NA,NA,TRBJ2-1,TRBV12-5
TGTGCCAGCAGTTTTCCCGGGACAAGCAATCAGCCCCAGCATTTT,CASSFPGTSNQPQHF,few,NA,TRBJ1-5,TRBV28
TGCGCCAGCAGCCAGGGGGTGTTGGGGACAGATACGCAGTATTTT,CASSQGVLGTDTQYF,few,NA,TRBJ2-3,TRBV4-3
TGCAGTGCCTCCGGACAGGTTTACAATGAGCAGTTCTTC,CSASGQVYNEQFF,NA,TRBD1,TRBJ2-1,TRBV20-1
TGCGCCAGCAGCCAAGATTCAACCGGACAAGCGCAGTACTTC,CASSQDSTGQAQYF,many,NA,TRBJ2-7,TRBV4-3
TGTGCCAGCAGTCACCTGACTAGCGGGAGTTACGAGCAGTACTTC,CASSHLTSGSYEQYF,NA,TRBD2,TRBJ2-7,TRBV28
TGTGCCAGCAGTTTTGGTCGGGCAGGGCGGGGCGAGCAGTACTTC,CASSFGRAGRGEQYF,NA,NA,TRBJ2-7,TRBV27
TGTGCCACAGAGGATAACACCGGGGAGCTGTTTTTT,CATEDNTGELFF,few,NA,TRBJ2-2,TRBV24-1
TGTGCCAGCAGTCGGGGGCCTCAGGGAAACACCATATATTTT,CASSRGPQGNTIYF,many,NA,TRBJ1-3,TRBV6-1
TGTGCCAGCTCACCACAGACGGACTATGGCTACACCTTC,CASSPQTDYGYTF,few,NA,TRBJ1-2,TRBV18
TGTGCCAGCAGCGCAAGAGGAGACCCCCTCTCTGGAAACACCATATATTTT,CASSARGDPLSGNTIYF,few,NA,TRBJ1-3,TRBV7-6
TGTGCCAGCAGCGGAAAGGGACAGGGGGCCGGCCATGAGCAGTTCTTC,CASSGKGQGAGHEQFF,NA,TRBD1,TRBJ2-1,TRBV5-4
TGTGCCAGCAGTCCCCAGGGCAGGAGTCAGCCCCAGCATTTT,CASSPQGRSQPQHF,many,NA,TRBJ1-5,TRBV6-2/TRBV6-3
TGCGCCAGCAGCGAAGTAGCTGCGAGCACTGAAGCTTTCTTT,CASSEVAASTEAFF,many,NA,TRBJ1-1,TRBV5-1
TGCGCCAGCAGCTTGGCACGGCGGGGCTCCTACAATGAGCAGTTCTTC,CASSLARRGSYNEQFF,few,NA,TRBJ2-1,TRBV5-1
TGCAGCGTTGAAGAGCAGCTCACAGATACGCAGTATTTT,CSVEEQLTDTQYF,NA,NA,TRBJ2-3,TRBV29-1
TGTGCCAGCAGCTTGGGACTATTTCTAAGCGAGCAGTACTTC,CASSLGLFLSEQYF,NA,TRBD2,TRBJ2-7,TRBV7-2
TGCAGTGCTAAGCCCGGGGGGGGACTGGAGACCCAGTACTTC,CSAKPGGGLETQYF,NA,TRBD2,TRBJ2-5,TRBV20-1
TGTGCCAGCAGCCCGACAGGGTCCTCCCAAATGAACACTGAAGCTTTCTTT,CASSPTGSSQMNTEAFF,NA,TRBD1,TRBJ1-1,TRBV12-3/TRBV12-4
TGTGCCATCACACCAATATTAGCGGGAAGCACAGATACGCAGTATTTT,CAITPILAGSTDTQYF,many,TRBD2,TRBJ2-3,TRBV12-3/TRBV12-4
TGCGCCAGCAGTGAACAGGACCAGACCGGGGAGCTGTTTTTT,CASSEQDQTGELFF,NA,NA,TRBJ2-2,TRBV5-1
TGTGCCAGCAGTTACTCAGGGCTAGCGGCCTACAATGAGCAGTTCTTC,CASSYSGLAAYNEQFF,NA,TRBD2,TRBJ2-1,TRBV6-5
TGTGCCAGCAGCTTTCAGTCGGATCCGGGCGAGACCCAGTACTTC,CASSFQSDPGETQYF,few,NA,TRBJ2-5,TRBV7-9
TGCAGTGTTCCCCTAATACAGGGGAACACTGAAGCTTTCTTT,CSVPLIQGNTEAFF,NA,NA,TRBJ1-1,TRBV20-1
TGTGCCAGCAGCTACGTTGGGGGGTTCGAGCAGTACTTC,CASSYVGGFEQYF,NA,NA,TRBJ2-7,TRBV7-2
TGCAGCGGATTGAAAGATGAGACCCAGTACTTC,CSGLKDETQYF,few,NA,TRBJ2-5,TRBV29-1
TGTGCCAGCTCACCAGTAGGTAACTTGAACACTGAAGCTTTCTTT,CASSPVGNLNTEAFF,NA,NA,TRBJ1-1,TRBV18
TGCAGTGCTAGAGGGGGATTATCCCTTACCGAGCAGTACTTC,CSARGGLSLTEQYF,few,NA,TRBJ2-7,TRBV20-1
TGCAGTGCTCCCTGGATCGGCACAGATACGCAGTATTTT,CSAPWIGTDTQYF,few,NA,TRBJ2-3,TRBV20-1
TGCAGCGTTGCCTGGGGCCCTTACGAGCAGTACTTC,CSVAWGPYEQYF,many,NA,TRBJ2-7,TRBV29-1